This T cell receptor beta chain was sequenced during a study of blood T cell repertoires in COVID-19. At the level of the study: Samples came from the United States, Italy and Spain, spanning acute and convalescent COVID-19. Nucleic acid was either cDNA or gDNA, and it came from T cells, B-cell-depleted T cells, or PBMCs.

Patients of the Seattle cohort, enrolled during active infection, were followed longitudinally. In germline, CDR1 is SGHTA, CDR2 FQGTGA. Trimming at V came to 1 base and at J to 4 bases, leaving 6 bases not matched to a gene. The CDR3 loop spans 16 amino acids. In the authors' methods: Amplification with reference gene primers provided the estimates of nucleated cell counts. Sequencing used immunoSEQ multiplex PCR; TCRdb keeps in-frame clones, though not all of them. That table furnishes V, J and clone size, whereas the DNA furnished D and trimming. The sample lists 100,000 to 150,000 clones; approximately 90% were seen once.

The V call is TRBV7-3, the J call TRBJ2-1; TRBD2 matches 8 bases. The sample taken for sequencing was peripheral blood. The sequence derives from a man over 45 with COVID-19, enrolled during active disease. CDR3 sequence (DNA): TGTGCCAGCAGCTTAAGCACTAGCGGCCCTTACAATGAGCAGTTCTTC. It specifies CASSLSTSGPYNEQFF.